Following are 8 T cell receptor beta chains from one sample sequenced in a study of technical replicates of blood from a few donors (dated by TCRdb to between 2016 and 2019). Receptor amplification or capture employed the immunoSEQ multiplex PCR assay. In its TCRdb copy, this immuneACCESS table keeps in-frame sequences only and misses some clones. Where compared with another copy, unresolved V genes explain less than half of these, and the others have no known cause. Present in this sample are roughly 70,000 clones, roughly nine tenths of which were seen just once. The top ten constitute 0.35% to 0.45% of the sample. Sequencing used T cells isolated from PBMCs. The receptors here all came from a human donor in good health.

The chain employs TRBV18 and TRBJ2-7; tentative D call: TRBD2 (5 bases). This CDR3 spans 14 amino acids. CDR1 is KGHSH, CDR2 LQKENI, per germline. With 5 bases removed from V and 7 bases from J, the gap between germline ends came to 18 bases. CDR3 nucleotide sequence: TGTGCCAGCTCAGCGGGCACGCAAGGACGAGAGCAGTACTTC. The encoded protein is CASSAGTQGREQYF. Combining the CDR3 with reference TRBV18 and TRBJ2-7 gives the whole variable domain NAGVMQNPRHLVRRRGQEARLRCSPMKGHSHVYWYRQLPEEGLKFMVYLQKENIIDESGMPKERFSAEFPKEGPSILRIQQVVRGDSAAYFCASSAGTQGREQYFGPGTRLTVT.

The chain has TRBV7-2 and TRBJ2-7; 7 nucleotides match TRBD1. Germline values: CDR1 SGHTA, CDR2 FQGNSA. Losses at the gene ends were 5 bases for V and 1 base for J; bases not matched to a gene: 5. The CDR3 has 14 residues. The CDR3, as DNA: TGTGCCAGCAGCACTAGGGGGCTATCCTACGAGCAGTACTTC. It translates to CASSTRGLSYEQYF. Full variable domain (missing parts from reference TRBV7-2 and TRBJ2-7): GAGVSQSPSNKVTEKGKDVELRCDPISGHTALYWYRQSLGQGLEFLIYFQGNSAPDKSGLPSDRFSAERTGGSVSTLTIQRTQQEDSAVYLCASSTRGLSYEQYFGPGTRLTVT.

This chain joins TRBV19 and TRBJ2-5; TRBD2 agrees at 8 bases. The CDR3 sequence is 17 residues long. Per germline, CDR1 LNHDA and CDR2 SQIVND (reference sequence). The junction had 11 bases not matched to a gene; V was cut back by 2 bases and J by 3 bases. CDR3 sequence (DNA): TGTGCCAGTAGTATAACACGTAGCGGGACGGACAAAGAGACCCAGTACTTC. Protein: CASSITRSGTDKETQYF.

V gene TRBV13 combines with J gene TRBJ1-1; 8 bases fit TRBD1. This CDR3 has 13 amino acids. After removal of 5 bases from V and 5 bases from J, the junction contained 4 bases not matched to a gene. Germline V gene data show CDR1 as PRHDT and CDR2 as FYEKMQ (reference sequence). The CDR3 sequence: CASSDRGYTEAFF. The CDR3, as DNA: TGTGCCAGCAGCGACAGGGGTTATACTGAAGCTTTCTTT. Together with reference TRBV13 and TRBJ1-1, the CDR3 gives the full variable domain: AAGVIQSPRHLIKEKRETATLKCYPIPRHDTVYWYQQGPGQDPQFLISFYEKMQSDKGSIPDRFSAQQFSDYHSELNMSSLELGDSALYFCASSDRGYTEAFFGQGTRLTVV.

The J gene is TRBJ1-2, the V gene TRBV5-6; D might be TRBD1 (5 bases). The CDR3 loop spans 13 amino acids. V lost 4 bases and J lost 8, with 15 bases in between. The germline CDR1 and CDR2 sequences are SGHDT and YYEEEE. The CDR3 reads CASSTIRVRGYTF. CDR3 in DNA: TGTGCCAGCAGCACCATCAGGGTGCGGGGCTACACCTTC.

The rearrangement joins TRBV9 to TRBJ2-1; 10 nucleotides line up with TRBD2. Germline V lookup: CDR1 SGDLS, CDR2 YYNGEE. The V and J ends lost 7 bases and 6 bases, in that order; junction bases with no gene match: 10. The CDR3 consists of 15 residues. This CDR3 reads CASARAAGGPNEQFF. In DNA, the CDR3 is TGTGCCAGCGCCCGCGCAGCGGGAGGGCCCAATGAGCAGTTCTTC.

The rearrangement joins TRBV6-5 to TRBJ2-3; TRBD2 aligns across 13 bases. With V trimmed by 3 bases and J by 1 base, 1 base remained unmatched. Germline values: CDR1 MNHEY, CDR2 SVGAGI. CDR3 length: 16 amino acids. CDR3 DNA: TGTGCCAGCAGTTATGGACTAGCGGGAGGCACAGATACGCAGTATTTT. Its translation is CASSYGLAGGTDTQYF.

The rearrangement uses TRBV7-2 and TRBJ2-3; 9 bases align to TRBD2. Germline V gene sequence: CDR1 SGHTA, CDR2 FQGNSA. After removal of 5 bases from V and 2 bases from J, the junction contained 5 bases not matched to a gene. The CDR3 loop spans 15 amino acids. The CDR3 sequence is CASSPAGGFTDTQYF. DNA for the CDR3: TGTGCCAGCAGCCCCGCGGGAGGGTTCACAGATACGCAGTATTTT.